This T cell receptor beta chain was recovered during a study of T-cell reconstitution after alpha-beta-depleted transplantation in children. Germline V gene data show CDR1 as GTSNPN and CDR2 as SVGIG (reference sequence). With 0 bases clipped from V and 6 bases from J, the junction kept 4 bases outside the gene matches. This CDR3 comprises 15 residues. The TCRbeta library incorporated unique molecular identifiers. One entry per CDR3 protein results from TCRdb running MiXCR on the PCR reads. The sample records about a million distinct CDR3 sequences, roughly 31% being singletons. This clonotype originated in a boy in the first two years of life who had a stem cell transplant for SCID, so the T cells may come from the graft donor. The sequencing used PBMCs, mostly from graft donor cells, collected 360 days after TCRalphabeta/CD19-depleted stem cell transplant. The gene calls are TRBV30 and TRBJ2-3, with TRBD2 identical over 12 bases. The DNA for the CDR3 is TGTGCCTGGAGTGTACTAGCGGGAGGAGGGGATACGCAGTATTTT. This gives the protein CAWSVLAGGGDTQYF. The whole variable domain, remainder taken from reference TRBV30 and TRBJ2-3, is SQTIHQWPATLVQPVGSPLSLECTVEGTSNPNLYWYRQAAGRGLQLLFYSVGIGQISSEVPQNLSASRPQDRQFILSSKKLLLSDSGFYLCAWSVLAGGGDTQYFGPGTRLTVL.